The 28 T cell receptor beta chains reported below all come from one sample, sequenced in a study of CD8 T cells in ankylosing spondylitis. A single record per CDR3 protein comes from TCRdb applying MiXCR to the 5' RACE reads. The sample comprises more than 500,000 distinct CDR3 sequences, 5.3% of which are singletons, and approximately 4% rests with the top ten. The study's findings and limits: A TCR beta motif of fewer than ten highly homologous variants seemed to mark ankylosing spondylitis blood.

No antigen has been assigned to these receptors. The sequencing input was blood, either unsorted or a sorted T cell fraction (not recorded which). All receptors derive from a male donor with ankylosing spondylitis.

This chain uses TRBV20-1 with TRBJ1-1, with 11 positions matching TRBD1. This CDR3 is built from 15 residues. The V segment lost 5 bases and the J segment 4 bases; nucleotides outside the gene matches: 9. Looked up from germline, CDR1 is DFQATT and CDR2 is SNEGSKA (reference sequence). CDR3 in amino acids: CSAGSAGTGGTEAFF. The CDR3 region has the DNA TGCAGTGCTGGTTCTGCCGGGACAGGGGGCACTGAAGCTTTCTTT.

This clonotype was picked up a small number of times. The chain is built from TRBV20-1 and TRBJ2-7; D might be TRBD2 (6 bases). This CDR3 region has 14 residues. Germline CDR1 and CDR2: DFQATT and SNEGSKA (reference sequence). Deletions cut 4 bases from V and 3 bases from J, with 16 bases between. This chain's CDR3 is CSAIPGGYLYEQYF. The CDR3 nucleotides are TGCAGTGCTATCCCCGGAGGGTATCTCTACGAGCAGTACTTC.

Here the CDR3 DNA reads TGCGCCAGCAGCGAAACGGGTTACGGCACCGGGGAGCTGTTTTTT. It specifies CASSETGYGTGELFF. The chain recombines TRBV5-1 with TRBJ2-2; D unclear. Germline V gene data show CDR1 as SGHRS and CDR2 as YFSETQ. The CDR3 is 15 residues long. V lost 4 bases, J lost 4 bases, and 14 bases lay in between.

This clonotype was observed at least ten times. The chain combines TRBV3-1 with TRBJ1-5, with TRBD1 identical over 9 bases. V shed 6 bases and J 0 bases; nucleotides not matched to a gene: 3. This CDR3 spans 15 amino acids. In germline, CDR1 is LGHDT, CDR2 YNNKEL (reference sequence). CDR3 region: CASSPDRGSNQPQHF. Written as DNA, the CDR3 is TGTGCCAGCAGTCCGGACAGGGGTAGCAATCAGCCCCAGCATTTT.

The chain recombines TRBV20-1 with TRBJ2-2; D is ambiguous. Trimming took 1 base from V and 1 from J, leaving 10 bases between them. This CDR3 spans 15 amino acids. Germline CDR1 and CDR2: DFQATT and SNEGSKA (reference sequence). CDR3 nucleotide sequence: TGCAGTGCTAGAGGACCGTGGCGGAACACCGGGGAGCTGTTTTTT. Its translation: CSARGPWRNTGELFF.

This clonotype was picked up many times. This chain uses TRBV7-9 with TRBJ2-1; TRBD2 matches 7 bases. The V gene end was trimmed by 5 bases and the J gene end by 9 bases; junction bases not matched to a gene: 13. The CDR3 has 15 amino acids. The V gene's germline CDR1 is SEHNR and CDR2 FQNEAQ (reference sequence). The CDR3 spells CASSPQGSGGGEQFF. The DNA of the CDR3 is TGTGCCAGCAGCCCCCAGGGCTCCGGCGGGGGTGAGCAGTTCTTC.

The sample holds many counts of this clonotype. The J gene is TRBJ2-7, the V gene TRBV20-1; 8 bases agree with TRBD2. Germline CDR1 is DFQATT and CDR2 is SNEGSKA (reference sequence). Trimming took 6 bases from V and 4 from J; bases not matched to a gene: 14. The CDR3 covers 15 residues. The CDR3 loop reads CSAITPGLDWYEQYF. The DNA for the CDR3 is TGCAGTGCAATAACCCCGGGACTAGACTGGTACGAGCAGTACTTC.

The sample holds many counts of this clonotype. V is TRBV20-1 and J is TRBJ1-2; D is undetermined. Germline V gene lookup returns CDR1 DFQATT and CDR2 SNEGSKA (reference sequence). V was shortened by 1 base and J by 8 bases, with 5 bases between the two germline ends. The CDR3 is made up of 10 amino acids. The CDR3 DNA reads TGCAGTGCTAGAGCCGGGGGCTACACCTTC. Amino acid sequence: CSARAGGYTF.

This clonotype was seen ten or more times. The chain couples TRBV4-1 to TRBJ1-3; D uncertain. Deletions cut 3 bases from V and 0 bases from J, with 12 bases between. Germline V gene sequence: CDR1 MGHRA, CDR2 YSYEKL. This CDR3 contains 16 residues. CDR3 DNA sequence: TGCGCCAGCAGCCAGTACCGACGGAGCTCTGGAAACACCATATATTTT. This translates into CASSQYRRSSGNTIYF.

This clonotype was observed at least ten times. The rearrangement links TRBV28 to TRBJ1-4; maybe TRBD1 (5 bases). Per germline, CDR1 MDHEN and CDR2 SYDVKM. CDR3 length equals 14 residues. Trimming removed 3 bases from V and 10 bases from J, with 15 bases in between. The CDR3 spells CASSFRQGAGKLFF. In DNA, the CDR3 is TGTGCCAGCAGTTTCAGGCAGGGCGCCGGAAAACTGTTTTTT. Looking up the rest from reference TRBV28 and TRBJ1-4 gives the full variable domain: DVKVTQSSRYLVKRTGEKVFLECVQDMDHENMFWYRQDPGLGLRLIYFSYDVKMKEKGDIPEGYSVSREKKERFSLILESASTNQTSMYLCASSFRQGAGKLFFGSGTQLSVL.

Here the CDR3 reads CSAATPLNTEAFF. The DNA for the CDR3 is TGCAGTGCTGCGACACCTCTGAACACTGAAGCTTTCTTT. This chain links TRBV20-1 with TRBJ1-1; the D is unclear. Germline V lookup: CDR1 DFQATT, CDR2 SNEGSKA (reference sequence). CDR3 length: 13 amino acids. V was trimmed by 5 bases and J by 0 bases, leaving 10 bases between them.

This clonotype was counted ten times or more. The CDR3 bases are TGTGCCAGCACCGTAGGGGGAACAGGCAACATTCAGTACTTC. Its protein is CASTVGGTGNIQYF. This chain links TRBV11-2 with TRBJ2-4; weak D call: TRBD1 (6 bases). Trimming pared 7 bases from V and 7 bases from J, leaving 17 bases between. This CDR3 is 14 amino acids long. Germline CDR1 is SGHAT and CDR2 is FQNNGV.

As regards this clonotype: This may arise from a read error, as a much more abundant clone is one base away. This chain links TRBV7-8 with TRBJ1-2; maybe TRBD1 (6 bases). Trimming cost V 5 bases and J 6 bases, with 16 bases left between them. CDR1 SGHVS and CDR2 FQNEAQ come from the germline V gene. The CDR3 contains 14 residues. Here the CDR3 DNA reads TGTGCCAGCAGCGCTAGACAGGTTAGCGATGGCTACACCTTC. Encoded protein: CASSARQVSDGYTF. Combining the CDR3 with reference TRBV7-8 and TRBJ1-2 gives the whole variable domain GAGVSQSPRYKVAKRGQDVALRCDPISGHVSLFWYQQALGQGPEFLTYFQNEAQLDKSGLPSDRFFAERPEGSVSTLKIQRTQQEDSAVYLCASSARQVSDGYTFGSGTRLTVV.

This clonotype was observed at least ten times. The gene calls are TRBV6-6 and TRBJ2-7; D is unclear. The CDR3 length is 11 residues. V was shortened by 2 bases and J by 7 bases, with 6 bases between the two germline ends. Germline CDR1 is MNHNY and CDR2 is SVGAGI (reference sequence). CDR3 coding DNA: TGTGCCAGCAGTTACGTACATGAGCAGTACTTC. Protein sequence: CASSYVHEQYF.

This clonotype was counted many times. CDR3 region: CASSQQDRGTYYEQYF. The CDR3 bases are TGTGCCAGCAGCCAACAGGACAGGGGGACGTATTACGAGCAGTACTTC. The rearrangement uses TRBV3-1 and TRBJ2-7; 10 bases map to TRBD1. This CDR3 has 16 amino acids. Germline CDR1 reads LGHDT; CDR2 reads YNNKEL (reference sequence). V was clipped by 2 bases and J by 4 bases; unmatched bases: 8.

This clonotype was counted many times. The CDR3 DNA sequence: TGTGCCAGCACCATCTCTTTTGGGACAAACCAAAACATTCAGTACTTC. Translation: CASTISFGTNQNIQYF. This rearrangement joins TRBV12-3 or TRBV12-4 to TRBJ2-4; the D gene is possibly TRBD1 (6 bases). V was pared by 7 bases and J by 5 bases, with 21 bases between. The CDR3 has 16 residues.

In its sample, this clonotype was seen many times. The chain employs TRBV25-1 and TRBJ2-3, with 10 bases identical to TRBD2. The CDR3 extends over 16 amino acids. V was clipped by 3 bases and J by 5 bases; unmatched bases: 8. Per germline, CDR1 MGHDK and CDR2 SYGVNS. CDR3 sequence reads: CASSDAILAGRDTQYF. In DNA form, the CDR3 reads TGTGCCAGCAGTGACGCGATACTAGCGGGGAGAGATACGCAGTATTTT.

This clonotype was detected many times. CDR3 DNA: TGTGCCAGCAGCTCAGCGAACACCGGGGAGCTGTTTTTT. Translation gives CASSSANTGELFF. This rearrangement joins TRBV7-8 to TRBJ2-2, with D unresolved. The V end lost 4 bases, the J end lost 0 bases, and 3 bases lay between the germline ends. CDR3 length: 13 residues. Germline V gene sequence: CDR1 SGHVS, CDR2 FQNEAQ.

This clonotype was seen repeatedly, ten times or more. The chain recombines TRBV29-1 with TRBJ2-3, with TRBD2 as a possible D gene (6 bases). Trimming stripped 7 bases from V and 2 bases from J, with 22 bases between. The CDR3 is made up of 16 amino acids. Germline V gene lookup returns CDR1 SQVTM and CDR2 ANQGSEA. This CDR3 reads CSARGAFNSATDTQYF. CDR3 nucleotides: TGCAGCGCCCGCGGGGCCTTTAATTCCGCCACAGATACGCAGTATTTT.

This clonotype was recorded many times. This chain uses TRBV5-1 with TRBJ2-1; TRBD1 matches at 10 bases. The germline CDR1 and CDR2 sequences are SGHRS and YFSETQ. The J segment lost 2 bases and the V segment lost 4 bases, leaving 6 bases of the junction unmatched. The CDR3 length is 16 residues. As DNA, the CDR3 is TGCGCCAGCAGCCAAACGGGACAGGGGACCTACAATGAGCAGTTCTTC. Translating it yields CASSQTGQGTYNEQFF.

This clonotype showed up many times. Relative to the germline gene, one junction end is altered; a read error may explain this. CDR3 sequence: CASSLVGTGGYEQYF. The CDR3, as DNA: TGCGCCAGCAGCTTGGTTGGGACAGGGGGGTACGAGCAGTACTTC. V gene TRBV7-2 combines with J gene TRBJ2-7; 11 bases agree with TRBD1. The germline gives CDR1 SGHTA, CDR2 FQGNSA. The length of the CDR3 is 15 residues.

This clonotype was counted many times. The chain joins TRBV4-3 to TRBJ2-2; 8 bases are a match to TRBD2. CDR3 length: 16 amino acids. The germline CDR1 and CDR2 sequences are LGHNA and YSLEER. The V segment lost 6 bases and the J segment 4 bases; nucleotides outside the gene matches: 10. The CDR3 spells CASRILSGERTGELFF. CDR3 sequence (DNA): TGCGCCAGCAGGATTCTTAGCGGGGAACGCACCGGGGAGCTGTTTTTT.

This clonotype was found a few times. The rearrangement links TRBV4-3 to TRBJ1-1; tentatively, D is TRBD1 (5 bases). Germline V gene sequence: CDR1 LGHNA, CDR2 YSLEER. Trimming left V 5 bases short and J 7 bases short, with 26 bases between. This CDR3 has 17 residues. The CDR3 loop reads CASSESLLAGATGEAFF. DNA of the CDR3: TGCGCCAGCAGCGAATCACTACTCGCCGGGGCCACCGGTGAAGCTTTCTTT.

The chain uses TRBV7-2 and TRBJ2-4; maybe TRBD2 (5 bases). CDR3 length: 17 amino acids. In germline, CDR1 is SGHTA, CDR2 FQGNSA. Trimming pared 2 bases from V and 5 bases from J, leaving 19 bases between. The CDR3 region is CASSLSAHPGWENIQYF. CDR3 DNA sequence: TGTGCCAGCAGCTTAAGTGCCCACCCGGGATGGGAAAACATTCAGTACTTC.

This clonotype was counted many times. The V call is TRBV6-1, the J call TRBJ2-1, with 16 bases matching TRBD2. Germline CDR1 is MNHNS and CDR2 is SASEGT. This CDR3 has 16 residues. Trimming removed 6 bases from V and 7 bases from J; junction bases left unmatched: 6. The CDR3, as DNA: TGTGCCAGCAGGGGGACTAGCGGGAGGGGTGTGAATGAGCAGTTCTTC. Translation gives CASRGTSGRGVNEQFF.

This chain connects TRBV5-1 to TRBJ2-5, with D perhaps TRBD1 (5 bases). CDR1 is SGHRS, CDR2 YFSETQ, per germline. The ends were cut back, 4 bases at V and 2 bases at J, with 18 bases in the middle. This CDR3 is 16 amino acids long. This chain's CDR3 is CASSPQVTEIQETQYF. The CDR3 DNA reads TGCGCCAGCAGCCCACAGGTGACAGAAATTCAAGAGACCCAGTACTTC.

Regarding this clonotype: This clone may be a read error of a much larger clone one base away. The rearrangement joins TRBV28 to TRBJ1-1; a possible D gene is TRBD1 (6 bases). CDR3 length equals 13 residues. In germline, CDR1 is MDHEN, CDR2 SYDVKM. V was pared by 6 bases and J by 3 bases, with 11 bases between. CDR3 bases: TGTGCCAGCAGGGGACACCTGGACACTGAAGCTTTCTTT. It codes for CASRGHLDTEAFF.

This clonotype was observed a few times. This CDR3 reads CASSSPGPSTDTQYF. CDR3 nucleotides: TGTGCCAGCAGTTCCCCAGGGCCTAGCACAGATACGCAGTATTTT. The V call is TRBV6-2 or TRBV6-3, the J call TRBJ2-3; perhaps TRBD1 as D (5 bases). V was shortened by 4 bases and J by 0 bases, with 11 bases between the two germline ends. In germline, CDR1 is MNHEY, CDR2 SVGEGT. This CDR3 is 15 amino acids long.